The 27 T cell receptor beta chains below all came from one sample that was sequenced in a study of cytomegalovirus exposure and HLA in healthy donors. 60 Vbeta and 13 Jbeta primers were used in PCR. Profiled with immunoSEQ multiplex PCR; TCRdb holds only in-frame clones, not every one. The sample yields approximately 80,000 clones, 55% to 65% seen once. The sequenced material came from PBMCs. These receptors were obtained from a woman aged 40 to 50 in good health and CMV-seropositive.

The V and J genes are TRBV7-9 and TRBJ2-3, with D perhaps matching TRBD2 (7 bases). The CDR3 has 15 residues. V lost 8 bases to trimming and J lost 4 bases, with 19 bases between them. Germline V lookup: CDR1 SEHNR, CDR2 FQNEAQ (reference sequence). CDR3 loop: CASSGAAGEADTQYF. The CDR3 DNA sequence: TGTGCCAGCTCGGGGGCTGCGGGAGAAGCAGATACGCAGTATTTT.

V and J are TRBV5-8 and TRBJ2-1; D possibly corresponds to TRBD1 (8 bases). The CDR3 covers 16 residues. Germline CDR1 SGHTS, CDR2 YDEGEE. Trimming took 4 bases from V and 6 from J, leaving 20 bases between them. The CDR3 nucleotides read TGTGCCAGCAGCCCTATACAGGGGGGGATCGGCAATGAGCAGTTCTTC. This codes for CASSPIQGGIGNEQFF.

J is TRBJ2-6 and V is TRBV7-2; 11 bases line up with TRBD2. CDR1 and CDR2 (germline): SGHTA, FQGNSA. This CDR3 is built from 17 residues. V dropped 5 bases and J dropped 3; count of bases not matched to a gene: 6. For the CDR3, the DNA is TGTGCCAGCAGCATTACTAGCGGGAGCGGTGGGGCCAACGTCCTGACTTTC. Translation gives CASSITSGSGGANVLTF.

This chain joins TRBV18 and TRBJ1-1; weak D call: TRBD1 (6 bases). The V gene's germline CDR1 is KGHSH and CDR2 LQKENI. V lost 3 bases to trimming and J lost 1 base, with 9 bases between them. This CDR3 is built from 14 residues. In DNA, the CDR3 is TGTGCCAGCTCACCTAGGACAGAGAACACTGAAGCTTTCTTT. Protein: CASSPRTENTEAFF.

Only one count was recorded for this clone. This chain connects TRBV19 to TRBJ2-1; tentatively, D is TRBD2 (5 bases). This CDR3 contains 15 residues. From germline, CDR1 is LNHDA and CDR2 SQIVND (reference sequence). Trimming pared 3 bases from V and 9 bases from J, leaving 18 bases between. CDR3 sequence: CASSILPLGETEQFF. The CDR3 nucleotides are TGTGCCAGTAGTATCCTGCCTCTTGGGGAGACTGAGCAGTTCTTC. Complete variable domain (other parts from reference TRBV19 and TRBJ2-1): DGGITQSPKYLFRKEGQNVTLSCEQNLNHDAMYWYRQDPGQGLRLIYYSQIVNDFQKGDIAEGYSVSREKKESFPLTVTSAQKNPTAFYLCASSILPLGETEQFFGPGTRLTVL.

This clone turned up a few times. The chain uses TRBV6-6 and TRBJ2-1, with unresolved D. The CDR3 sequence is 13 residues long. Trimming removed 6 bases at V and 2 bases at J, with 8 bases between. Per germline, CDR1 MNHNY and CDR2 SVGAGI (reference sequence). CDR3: CASSPFAYNEQFF. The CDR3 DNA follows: TGTGCCAGCAGCCCCTTCGCCTACAATGAGCAGTTCTTC.

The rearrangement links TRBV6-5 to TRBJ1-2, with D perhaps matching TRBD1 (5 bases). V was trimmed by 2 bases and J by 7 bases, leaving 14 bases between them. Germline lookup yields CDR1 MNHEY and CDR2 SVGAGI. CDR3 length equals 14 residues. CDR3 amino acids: CASSYTRQGGGYTF. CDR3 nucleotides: TGTGCCAGCAGTTACACCCGGCAGGGTGGTGGCTACACCTTC.

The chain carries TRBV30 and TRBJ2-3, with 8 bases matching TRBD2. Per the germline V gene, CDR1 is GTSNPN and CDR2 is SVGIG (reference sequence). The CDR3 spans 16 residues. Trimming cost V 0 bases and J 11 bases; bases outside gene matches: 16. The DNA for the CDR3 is TGTGCCTGGAGTGTACCTTTGCGGGAGGCCGGGGGGGGGCAGTATTTT. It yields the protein CAWSVPLREAGGGQYF.

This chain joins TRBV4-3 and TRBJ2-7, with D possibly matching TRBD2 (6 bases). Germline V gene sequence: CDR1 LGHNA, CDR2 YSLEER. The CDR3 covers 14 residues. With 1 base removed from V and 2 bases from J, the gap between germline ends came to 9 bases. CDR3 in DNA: TGCGCCAGCAGCCAAGGGGACTCCCCCTACGAGCAGTACTTC. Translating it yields CASSQGDSPYEQYF.

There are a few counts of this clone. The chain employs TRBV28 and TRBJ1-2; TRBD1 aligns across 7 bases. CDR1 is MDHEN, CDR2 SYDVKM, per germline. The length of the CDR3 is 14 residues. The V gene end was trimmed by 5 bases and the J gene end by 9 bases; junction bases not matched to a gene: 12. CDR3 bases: TGTGCCAGCAGTATAATAGGACAGGTCCTGAGCTACACCTTC. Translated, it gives CASSIIGQVLSYTF.

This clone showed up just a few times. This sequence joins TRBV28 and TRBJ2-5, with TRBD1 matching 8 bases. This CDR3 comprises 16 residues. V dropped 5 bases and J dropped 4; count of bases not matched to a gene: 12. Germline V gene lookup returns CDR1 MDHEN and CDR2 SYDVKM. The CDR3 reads CASSLGQAPGRETQYF. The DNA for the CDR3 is TGTGCCAGCAGTCTGGGACAGGCCCCGGGAAGAGAGACCCAGTACTTC.

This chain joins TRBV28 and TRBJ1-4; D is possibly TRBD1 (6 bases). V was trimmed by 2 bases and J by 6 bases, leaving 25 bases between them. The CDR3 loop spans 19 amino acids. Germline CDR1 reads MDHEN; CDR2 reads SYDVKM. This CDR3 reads CASSLVTGTNRVDDEKLFF. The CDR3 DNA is TGTGCCAGCAGTTTAGTCACTGGGACCAACAGGGTAGACGATGAAAAACTGTTTTTT.

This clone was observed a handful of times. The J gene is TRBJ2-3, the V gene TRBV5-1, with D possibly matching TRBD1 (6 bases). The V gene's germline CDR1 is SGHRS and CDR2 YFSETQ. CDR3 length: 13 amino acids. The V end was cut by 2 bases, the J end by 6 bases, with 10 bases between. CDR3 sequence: CASSFPGDDTQYF. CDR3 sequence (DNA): TGCGCCAGCAGCTTCCCAGGGGACGATACGCAGTATTTT.

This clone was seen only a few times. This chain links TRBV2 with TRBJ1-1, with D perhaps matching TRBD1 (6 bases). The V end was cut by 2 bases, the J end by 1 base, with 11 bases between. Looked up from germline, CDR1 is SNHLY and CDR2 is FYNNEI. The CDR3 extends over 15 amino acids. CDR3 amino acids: CASSELGDKNTEAFF. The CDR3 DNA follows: TGTGCCAGCAGTGAATTAGGGGACAAGAACACTGAAGCTTTCTTT. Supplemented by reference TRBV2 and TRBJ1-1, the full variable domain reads EPEVTQTPSHQVTQMGQEVILRCVPISNHLYFYWYRQILGQKVEFLVSFYNNEISEKSEIFDDQFSVERPDGSNFTLKIRSTKLEDSAMYFCASSELGDKNTEAFFGQGTRLTVV.

As DNA, the CDR3 is TGTGCCAGCAGTGACCCAACAGGAGCTAACTATGGCTACACCTTC. Translating it yields CASSDPTGANYGYTF. V usage is TRBV27 and J usage is TRBJ1-2, with D tentatively TRBD1 (5 bases). V lost 5 bases and J lost 0, with 13 bases in between. The CDR3 covers 15 residues. Germline CDR1 MNHEY, CDR2 SMNVEV (reference sequence).

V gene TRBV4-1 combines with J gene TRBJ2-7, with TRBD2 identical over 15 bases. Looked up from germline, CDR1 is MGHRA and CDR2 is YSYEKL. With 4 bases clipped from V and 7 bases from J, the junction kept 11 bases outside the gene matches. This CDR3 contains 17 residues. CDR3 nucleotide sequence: TGCGCCAGCAGCCCCGGTGGGACTAGCGGGAGGTGGGAGGAGCAGTACTTC. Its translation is CASSPGGTSGRWEEQYF.

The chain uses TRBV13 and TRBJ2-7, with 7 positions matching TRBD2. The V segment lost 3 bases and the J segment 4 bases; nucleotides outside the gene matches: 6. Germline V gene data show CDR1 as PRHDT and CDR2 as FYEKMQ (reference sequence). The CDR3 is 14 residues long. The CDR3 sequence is CASSFRGRGYEQYF. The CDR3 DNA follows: TGTGCCAGCAGCTTCCGCGGGAGAGGGTACGAGCAGTACTTC.

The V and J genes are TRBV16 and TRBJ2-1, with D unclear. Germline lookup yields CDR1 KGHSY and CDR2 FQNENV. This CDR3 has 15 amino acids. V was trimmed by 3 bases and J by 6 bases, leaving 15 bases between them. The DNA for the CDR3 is TGTGCCAGCAGCCACTTCGTGGTAGCTCGCAATGAGCAGTTCTTC. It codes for CASSHFVVARNEQFF. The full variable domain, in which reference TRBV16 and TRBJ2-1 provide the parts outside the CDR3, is GEEVAQTPKHLVRGEGQKAKLYCAPIKGHSYVFWYQQVLKNEFKFLISFQNENVFDETGMPKERFSAKCLPNSPCSLEIQATKLEDSAVYFCASSHFVVARNEQFFGPGTRLTVL.

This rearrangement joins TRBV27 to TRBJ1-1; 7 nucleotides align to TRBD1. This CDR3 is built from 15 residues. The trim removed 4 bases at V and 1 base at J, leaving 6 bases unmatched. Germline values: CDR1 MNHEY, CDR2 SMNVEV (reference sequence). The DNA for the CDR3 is TGTGCCAGCAGTTCCTACTACAGGGGGAACACTGAAGCTTTCTTT. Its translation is CASSSYYRGNTEAFF.

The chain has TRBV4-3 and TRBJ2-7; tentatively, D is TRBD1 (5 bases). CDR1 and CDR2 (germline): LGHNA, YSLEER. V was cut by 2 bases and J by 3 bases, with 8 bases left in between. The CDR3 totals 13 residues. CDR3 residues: CASSQWQGYEQYF. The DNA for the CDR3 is TGCGCCAGCAGCCAATGGCAGGGCTACGAGCAGTACTTC.

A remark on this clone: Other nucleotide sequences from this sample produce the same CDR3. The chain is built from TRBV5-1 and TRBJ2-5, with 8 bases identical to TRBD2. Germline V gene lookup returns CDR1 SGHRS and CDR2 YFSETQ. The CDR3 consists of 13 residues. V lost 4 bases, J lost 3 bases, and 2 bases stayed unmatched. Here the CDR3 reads CASSPAGEETQYF. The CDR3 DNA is TGCGCCAGCAGCCCAGCGGGAGAAGAGACCCAGTACTTC.

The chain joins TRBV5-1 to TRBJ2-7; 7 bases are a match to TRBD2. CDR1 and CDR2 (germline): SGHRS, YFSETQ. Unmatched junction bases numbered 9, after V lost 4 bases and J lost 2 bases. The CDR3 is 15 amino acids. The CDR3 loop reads CASSTRERGPYEQYF. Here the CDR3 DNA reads TGCGCCAGCAGCACCCGGGAGCGGGGCCCCTACGAGCAGTACTTC.

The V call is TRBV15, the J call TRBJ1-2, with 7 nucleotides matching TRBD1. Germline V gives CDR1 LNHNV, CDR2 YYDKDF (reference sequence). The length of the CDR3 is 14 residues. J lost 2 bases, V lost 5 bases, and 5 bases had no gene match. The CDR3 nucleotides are TGTGCCACCAGCGGACCGGACAGGAACTATGGCTACACCTTC. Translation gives CATSGPDRNYGYTF. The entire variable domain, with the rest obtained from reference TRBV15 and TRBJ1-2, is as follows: DAMVIQNPRYQVTQFGKPVTLSCSQTLNHNVMYWYQQKSSQAPKLLFHYYDKDFNNEADTPDNFQSRRPNTSFCFLDIRSPGLGDTAMYLCATSGPDRNYGYTFGSGTRLTVV.

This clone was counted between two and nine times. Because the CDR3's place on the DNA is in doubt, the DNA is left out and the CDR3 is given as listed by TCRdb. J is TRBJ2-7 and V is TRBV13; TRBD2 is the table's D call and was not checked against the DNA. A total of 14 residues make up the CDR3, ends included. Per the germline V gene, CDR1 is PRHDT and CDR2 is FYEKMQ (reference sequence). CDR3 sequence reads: CASSFLWGGYEQYF.

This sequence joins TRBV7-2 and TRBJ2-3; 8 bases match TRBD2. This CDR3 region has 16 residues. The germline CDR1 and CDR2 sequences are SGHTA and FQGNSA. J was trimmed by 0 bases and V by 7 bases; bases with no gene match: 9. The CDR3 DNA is TGTGCCAGCACCCGAGGGGGGACTAGTAGCACAGATACGCAGTATTTT. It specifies CASTRGGTSSTDTQYF.

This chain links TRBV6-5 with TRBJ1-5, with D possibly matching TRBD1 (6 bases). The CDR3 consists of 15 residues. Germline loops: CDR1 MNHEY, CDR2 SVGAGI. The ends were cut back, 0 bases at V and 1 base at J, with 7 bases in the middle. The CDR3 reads CASSYSRGSNQPQHF. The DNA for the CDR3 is TGTGCCAGCAGTTACTCGAGGGGGAGCAATCAGCCCCAGCATTTT.

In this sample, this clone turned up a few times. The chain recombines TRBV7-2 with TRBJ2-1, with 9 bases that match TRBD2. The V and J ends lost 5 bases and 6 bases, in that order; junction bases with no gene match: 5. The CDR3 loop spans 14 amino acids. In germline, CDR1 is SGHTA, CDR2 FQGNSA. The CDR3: CASSTGLAFNEQFF. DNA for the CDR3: TGTGCCAGCAGCACAGGACTAGCGTTCAATGAGCAGTTCTTC.